The sequence of this T cell receptor beta chain was determined in a study of blood T cell repertoires in COVID-19. The overall study: Sites in the United States, Italy and Spain provided acute and convalescent COVID-19 samples.

As originally analysed: Counts of nucleated cells, estimated from reference gene primer amplification, were obtained. Generated by immunoSEQ multiplex PCR, the TCRdb table keeps only in-frame clones and is missing some. V and J calls and clone size come straight from that table; D and trimming were deduced from the DNA. The sample yields approximately 280,000 clones, 85% seen once. V gave up 4 bases and J gave up 8 bases, with 15 bases separating them. This CDR3 comprises 14 residues. From germline, CDR1 is LGHDT and CDR2 YNNKEL (reference sequence). Specimen: peripheral blood. The TCR originated in a man in his fifties with active or convalescent COVID-19. The rearrangement joins TRBV3-1 (or the pseudogene TRBV3-2) to TRBJ2-1, with TRBD1 as a possible D gene (6 bases). CDR3 sequence: CASSRRDTRHEQFF. The DNA for the CDR3 is TGTGCCAGCAGCCGCCGGGACACCCGACATGAGCAGTTCTTC.